This T cell receptor (beta chain) derives from a study of response to subunit inactivated influenza vaccine. The germline gives CDR1 PRHDT, CDR2 FYEKMQ (reference sequence). V lost 5 bases and J 9 bases, leaving 14 bases between the germline ends. This CDR3 region has 13 residues. The study, taken as a whole, reports: Every seasonal influenza vaccination brings in few new T cells, the authors suggested.

One entry per CDR3 protein results from TCRdb running MiXCR on the RT-PCR reads. The table records fewer than 600,000 distinct CDR3 sequences, approximately 7.3% of them present only once. Details on this clonotype: No antigen is known for it.

J is TRBJ2-1 and V is TRBV13; no clear D gene. The TCR comes from a man aged 45 to 70 who received an inactivated influenza vaccine. The starting material was PBMCs from blood, obtained roughly 24 months after vaccination. The CDR3 DNA sequence: TGTGCCAGCAGCCCTGGGGTCAACTGTGAGCAGTTCTTC. It translates to CASSPGVNCEQFF.